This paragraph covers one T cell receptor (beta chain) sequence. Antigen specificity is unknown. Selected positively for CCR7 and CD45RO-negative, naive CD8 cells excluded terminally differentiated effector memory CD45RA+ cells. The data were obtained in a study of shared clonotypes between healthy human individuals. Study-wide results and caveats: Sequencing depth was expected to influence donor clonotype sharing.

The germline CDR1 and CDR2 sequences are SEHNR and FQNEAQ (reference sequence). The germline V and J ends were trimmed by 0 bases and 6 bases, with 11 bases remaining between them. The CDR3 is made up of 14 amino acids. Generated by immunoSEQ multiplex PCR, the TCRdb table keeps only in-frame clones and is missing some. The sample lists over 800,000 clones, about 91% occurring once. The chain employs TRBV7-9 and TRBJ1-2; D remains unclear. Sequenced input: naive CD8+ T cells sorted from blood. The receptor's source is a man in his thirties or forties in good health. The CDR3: CASSLASVNHGYTF. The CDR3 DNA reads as TGTGCCAGCAGCTTAGCGTCGGTCAACCATGGCTACACCTTC.